This is a list of T cell receptor beta chains from one sample in a study of metastatic and nonmetastatic thyroid tumors. Through MiXCR, TCRdb re-clonotyped the PCR reads. The data show 33,000 or so clones, with under 25% seen just once and 22% held by the top ten. The sample taken for sequencing was blood. The receptors derive from a female donor with papillary thyroid cancer or a benign thyroid nodule (not recorded which). Some clones in this sample may be carry-over from other donors' samples. Both conserved end residues are part of each CDR3. D genes are given only for firm matches. The size field is filled for only some rows; it gives once, few, many or a size class.

clone_size: medium-sized; j_call: TRBJ1-2; d_call: TRBD1; v_call: TRBV6-5; cdr3_aa: CASSYSGQGDYYGYTF; cdr3_nt: TGTGCCAGCAGTTACTCGGGACAGGGGGACTACTATGGCTACACCTTC
clone_size: many; j_call: TRBJ1-5; d_call: NA; v_call: TRBV6-1; cdr3_aa: CASSSRGVGNQPQHF; cdr3_nt: TGTGCCAGCAGTTCTAGGGGGGTTGGAAATCAGCCCCAGCATTTT
clone_size: many; j_call: TRBJ1-4; d_call: NA; v_call: TRBV4-1; cdr3_aa: CASSQDLGDATNEKLFF; cdr3_nt: TGCGCCAGCAGCCAAGATTTGGGGGACGCAACTAATGAAAAACTGTTTTTT
clone_size: few; j_call: TRBJ1-5; d_call: NA; v_call: TRBV28; cdr3_aa: CASSFLNQPQHF; cdr3_nt: TGTGCCAGCAGTTTCCTCAATCAGCCCCAGCATTTT
clone_size: many; j_call: TRBJ1-1; d_call: NA; v_call: TRBV27; cdr3_aa: CASSFSRSTEAFF; cdr3_nt: TGTGCCAGCAGTTTCAGCAGGTCCACTGAAGCTTTCTTT
clone_size: many; j_call: TRBJ1-1; d_call: TRBD1; v_call: TRBV7-2; cdr3_aa: CASSQRPGTGFGAFF; cdr3_nt: TGTGCCAGCAGCCAACGTCCCGGGACAGGGTTTGGAGCTTTCTTT
clone_size: medium-sized; j_call: TRBJ1-2; d_call: NA; v_call: TRBV10-3; cdr3_aa: CAISSPDPILSLGYTF; cdr3_nt: TGTGCCATCAGTTCTCCTGACCCGATCCTTTCCTTAGGCTACACCTTC
clone_size: many; j_call: TRBJ2-3; d_call: TRBD1; v_call: TRBV18; cdr3_aa: CASSPDGQGGDTQYF; cdr3_nt: TGTGCCAGCTCACCGGACGGACAGGGGGGCGATACGCAGTATTTT
clone_size: many; j_call: TRBJ2-3; d_call: NA; v_call: TRBV12-3/TRBV12-4; cdr3_aa: CASSPLASTDTQYF; cdr3_nt: TGTGCCAGCAGTCCCCTGGCGAGCACAGATACGCAGTATTTT
clone_size: many; j_call: TRBJ2-3; d_call: TRBD2; v_call: TRBV7-3; cdr3_aa: CASSISGGAGDTQYF; cdr3_nt: TGTGCCAGCAGCATTAGCGGGGGGGCAGGGGATACGCAGTATTTT
clone_size: NA; j_call: TRBJ2-7; d_call: NA; v_call: TRBV7-2; cdr3_aa: CASSLGASSREQYF; cdr3_nt: TGTGCCAGCAGCTTAGGAGCGAGCAGCCGGGAGCAGTACTTC
clone_size: many; j_call: TRBJ1-5; d_call: TRBD1; v_call: TRBV6-2/TRBV6-3; cdr3_aa: CASRDSSNQPQHF; cdr3_nt: TGTGCCAGCCGGGACAGTAGCAATCAGCCCCAGCATTTT
clone_size: NA; j_call: TRBJ2-1; d_call: NA; v_call: TRBV6-4; cdr3_aa: CASSRETSDNEQFF; cdr3_nt: TGTGCCAGCAGCCGGGAGACGTCTGACAATGAGCAGTTCTTC
clone_size: few; j_call: TRBJ2-7; d_call: NA; v_call: TRBV19; cdr3_aa: CASSIAGVGYEQYF; cdr3_nt: TGTGCCAGTAGTATAGCGGGAGTAGGCTACGAGCAGTACTTC
clone_size: NA; j_call: TRBJ2-2; d_call: NA; v_call: TRBV5-1; cdr3_aa: CASSSTDTGELFF; cdr3_nt: TGCGCCAGCAGCTCCACAGACACCGGGGAGCTGTTTTTT
clone_size: few; j_call: TRBJ2-2; d_call: TRBD1; v_call: TRBV12-3/TRBV12-4; cdr3_aa: CASSSYTKLRQGTGELFF; cdr3_nt: TGTGCCAGCAGCTCATATACTAAACTCCGACAGGGGACCGGGGAGCTGTTTTTT
clone_size: many; j_call: TRBJ2-7; d_call: TRBD1; v_call: TRBV9; cdr3_aa: CASTRTGGSEQYF; cdr3_nt: TGTGCCAGCACTAGGACAGGGGGGTCCGAGCAGTACTTC
clone_size: few; j_call: TRBJ2-3; d_call: NA; v_call: TRBV6-5; cdr3_aa: CASSFALADTQYF; cdr3_nt: TGTGCCAGCAGTTTCGCTCTCGCAGATACGCAGTATTTT
clone_size: NA; j_call: TRBJ2-7; d_call: TRBD1; v_call: TRBV7-8; cdr3_aa: CASSLAYWGQGWLEQYF; cdr3_nt: TGTGCCAGCAGCTTAGCGTACTGGGGACAGGGGTGGCTCGAGCAGTACTTC
clone_size: NA; j_call: TRBJ2-3; d_call: NA; v_call: TRBV5-1; cdr3_aa: CASSLGRATDTQYF; cdr3_nt: TGCGCCAGCAGCTTGGGCAGGGCGACAGATACGCAGTATTTT
clone_size: many; j_call: TRBJ2-7; d_call: NA; v_call: TRBV9; cdr3_aa: CASSITPRSQHEQYF; cdr3_nt: TGTGCCAGCAGCATTACCCCCAGGTCGCAACACGAGCAGTACTTC
clone_size: NA; j_call: TRBJ1-2; d_call: TRBD1; v_call: TRBV4-1; cdr3_aa: CASSQDRGRDGYTF; cdr3_nt: TGCGCCAGCAGCCAAGACAGGGGGCGGGATGGCTACACCTTC
clone_size: NA; j_call: TRBJ2-7; d_call: NA; v_call: TRBV2; cdr3_aa: CASSVDLDYEQYF; cdr3_nt: TGTGCCAGCAGTGTGGACTTAGACTACGAGCAGTACTTC
clone_size: many; j_call: TRBJ2-5; d_call: NA; v_call: TRBV5-5; cdr3_aa: CASSSGIQETQYF; cdr3_nt: TGTGCCAGCAGCTCAGGGATTCAAGAGACCCAGTACTTC
clone_size: NA; j_call: TRBJ1-3; d_call: TRBD1; v_call: TRBV2; cdr3_aa: CASSGGTGRSGNTIYF; cdr3_nt: TGTGCCAGCAGCGGCGGGACAGGGAGGTCAGGAAACACCATATATTTT
clone_size: many; j_call: TRBJ2-1; d_call: TRBD2; v_call: TRBV20-1; cdr3_aa: CSARDRLAGGPNEQFF; cdr3_nt: TGCAGTGCTAGAGACCGACTAGCGGGGGGGCCGAATGAGCAGTTCTTC
clone_size: many; j_call: TRBJ1-1; d_call: TRBD1; v_call: TRBV2; cdr3_aa: CASSQGQGYTEAFF; cdr3_nt: TGTGCCAGCAGCCAGGGACAGGGATACACTGAAGCTTTCTTT
clone_size: few; j_call: TRBJ2-7; d_call: TRBD2; v_call: TRBV27; cdr3_aa: CASSLGLAGSYEQYF; cdr3_nt: TGTGCCAGCAGTTTAGGACTAGCGGGGAGCTACGAGCAGTACTTC
clone_size: many; j_call: TRBJ1-2; d_call: NA; v_call: TRBV27; cdr3_aa: CASSPGRGTYGYTF; cdr3_nt: TGTGCCAGCAGCCCCGGGAGGGGAACCTATGGCTACACCTTC
clone_size: many; j_call: TRBJ2-3; d_call: NA; v_call: TRBV5-1; cdr3_aa: CASSLRRLADPGDTQYF; cdr3_nt: TGCGCCAGCAGCTTGAGGAGACTGGCGGACCCAGGGGATACGCAGTATTTT
clone_size: many; j_call: TRBJ1-1; d_call: NA; v_call: TRBV6-1; cdr3_aa: CASSLLMNTEAFF; cdr3_nt: TGTGCCAGCAGCTTATTAATGAACACTGAAGCTTTCTTT
clone_size: many; j_call: TRBJ2-7; d_call: NA; v_call: TRBV20-1; cdr3_aa: CSARDLKSYEQYF; cdr3_nt: TGCAGTGCTAGAGATCTGAAAAGCTACGAGCAGTACTTC
clone_size: few; j_call: TRBJ2-1; d_call: NA; v_call: TRBV6-5; cdr3_aa: CASSSRGAHYNEQFF; cdr3_nt: TGTGCCAGCAGTTCCCGGGGGGCCCATTACAATGAGCAGTTCTTC
clone_size: many; j_call: TRBJ1-1; d_call: NA; v_call: TRBV15; cdr3_aa: CATSRGEGVNTEAFF; cdr3_nt: TGTGCCACCAGCAGAGGAGAAGGGGTGAACACTGAAGCTTTCTTT
clone_size: few; j_call: TRBJ1-1; d_call: TRBD1; v_call: TRBV29-1; cdr3_aa: CSAGQGSTGAFF; cdr3_nt: TGCAGCGCTGGACAGGGAAGCACTGGAGCTTTCTTT
clone_size: NA; j_call: TRBJ1-4; d_call: NA; v_call: TRBV6-4; cdr3_aa: CASSDSGPTNEKLFF; cdr3_nt: TGTGCCAGCAGTGACTCGGGGCCAACTAATGAAAAACTGTTTTTT
clone_size: many; j_call: TRBJ1-5; d_call: NA; v_call: TRBV6-1; cdr3_aa: CASSTSNQPQHF; cdr3_nt: TGTGCCAGCAGTACTAGCAATCAGCCCCAGCATTTT
clone_size: medium-sized; j_call: TRBJ1-6; d_call: NA; v_call: TRBV6-1; cdr3_aa: CASQRQNPNSPLHF; cdr3_nt: TGTGCCAGCCAAAGACAGAATCCCAATTCACCCCTCCACTTT
clone_size: many; j_call: TRBJ1-1; d_call: NA; v_call: TRBV3-1; cdr3_aa: CASSQVRAGEAFF; cdr3_nt: TGTGCCAGCAGCCAAGTCCGGGCAGGAGAAGCTTTCTTT
clone_size: many; j_call: TRBJ2-7; d_call: TRBD2; v_call: TRBV18; cdr3_aa: CASSREGLYYEQYF; cdr3_nt: TGTGCCAGCTCACGGGAGGGGCTATACTACGAGCAGTACTTC
clone_size: many; j_call: TRBJ2-5; d_call: TRBD1; v_call: TRBV7-8; cdr3_aa: CAVDREQETQYF; cdr3_nt: TGTGCCGTAGACAGGGAGCAAGAGACCCAGTACTTC
clone_size: many; j_call: TRBJ2-1; d_call: NA; v_call: TRBV20-1; cdr3_aa: CSAIFPAREQFF; cdr3_nt: TGCAGTGCCATCTTCCCCGCTCGAGAGCAGTTCTTC
clone_size: many; j_call: TRBJ1-2; d_call: TRBD1; v_call: TRBV15; cdr3_aa: CATSPTPGQGGYGYTF; cdr3_nt: TGTGCCACCAGCCCTACTCCGGGACAGGGGGGCTATGGCTACACCTTC
clone_size: NA; j_call: TRBJ2-3; d_call: TRBD1; v_call: TRBV7-9; cdr3_aa: CASRYDQGADTQYF; cdr3_nt: TGTGCCAGCAGATATGACCAGGGGGCAGATACGCAGTATTTT
clone_size: many; j_call: TRBJ2-1; d_call: TRBD1; v_call: TRBV10-3; cdr3_aa: CAISAGQIYNEQFF; cdr3_nt: TGTGCCATCAGTGCGGGACAGATATACAATGAGCAGTTCTTC
clone_size: many; j_call: TRBJ2-4; d_call: NA; v_call: TRBV6-1; cdr3_aa: CASSESHREVRNIQYF; cdr3_nt: TGTGCCAGCAGTGAGTCACACAGGGAGGTGAGAAACATTCAGTACTTC
clone_size: NA; j_call: TRBJ2-7; d_call: TRBD2; v_call: TRBV28; cdr3_aa: CASSLELAGADYEQYF; cdr3_nt: TGTGCCAGCAGTTTAGAGCTAGCGGGAGCAGACTACGAGCAGTACTTC
clone_size: few; j_call: TRBJ2-1; d_call: NA; v_call: TRBV6-5; cdr3_aa: CASSSRGAGDEQFF; cdr3_nt: TGTGCCAGCAGTTCCCGGGGGGCCGGGGATGAGCAGTTCTTC
clone_size: many; j_call: TRBJ1-5; d_call: TRBD1; v_call: TRBV15; cdr3_aa: CATSRTPGQGFNQPQHF; cdr3_nt: TGTGCCACCAGCAGAACCCCGGGACAGGGGTTCAATCAGCCCCAGCATTTT
clone_size: few; j_call: TRBJ2-7; d_call: NA; v_call: TRBV6-5; cdr3_aa: CASSYSGEGEQYF; cdr3_nt: TGTGCCAGCAGTTACTCTGGAGAGGGTGAGCAGTACTTC
clone_size: NA; j_call: TRBJ2-5; d_call: TRBD1; v_call: TRBV6-4; cdr3_aa: CASSKTGGAYQETQYF; cdr3_nt: TGTGCCAGCAGTAAAACAGGGGGCGCTTACCAAGAGACCCAGTACTTC
clone_size: many; j_call: TRBJ2-3; d_call: NA; v_call: TRBV20-1; cdr3_aa: CSARDRALPSDTQYF; cdr3_nt: TGCAGTGCTAGAGATAGGGCTCTCCCCTCCGATACGCAGTATTTT
clone_size: NA; j_call: TRBJ1-2; d_call: TRBD1; v_call: TRBV11-2; cdr3_aa: CASSPHRTGENYGYTF; cdr3_nt: TGTGCCAGCAGCCCCCACCGGACAGGGGAGAACTATGGCTACACCTTC
clone_size: many; j_call: TRBJ2-3; d_call: TRBD1; v_call: TRBV5-1; cdr3_aa: CASSYGQGAQYF; cdr3_nt: TGCGCCAGCAGCTACGGACAGGGGGCGCAGTATTTT
clone_size: many; j_call: TRBJ2-3; d_call: TRBD2; v_call: TRBV7-2; cdr3_aa: CASSQGTSKDTQYF; cdr3_nt: TGTGCCAGCAGCCAAGGGACTAGTAAAGATACGCAGTATTTT